This paragraph reports one TCR beta chain. It was during active infection that Seattle patients were enrolled and then longitudinally followed. The sample originates from a study of blood T cell repertoires in COVID-19. This CDR3 contains 13 residues. With V trimmed by 6 bases and J by 4 bases, 5 bases remained unmatched. The germline V gene has CDR1 MNHEY and CDR2 SMNVEV (reference sequence). The protocol was immunoSEQ multiplex PCR, while the TCRdb copy is restricted to in-frame clones and leaves out a portion. The table has approximately 330,000 clones, roughly 87% seen once. The receptor was derived from a man aged 30 to 39 with COVID-19, enrolled during active disease. The sequenced material came from peripheral blood. The rearrangement links TRBV27 to TRBJ2-7; 8 bases fit TRBD2. The CDR3 spells CASRLSGTYEQYF. The DNA of the CDR3 is TGTGCCAGCAGACTTAGCGGGACTTACGAGCAGTACTTC.